One sample yielded the 8 T cell receptor beta chains listed below, sequenced in a study of cytomegalovirus exposure and HLA in healthy donors. The PCR had 60 Vbeta and 13 Jbeta primers. TCRdb keeps only in-frame clones here, not all; method: immunoSEQ multiplex PCR. The sample table sets out about 90,000 clones. Input material: PBMCs. The origin of the receptors is a woman aged 30 to 39 in good health and CMV-seronegative.

The chain uses TRBV5-8 and TRBJ2-1, with D tentatively TRBD2 (5 bases). With 2 bases removed from V and 8 bases from J, the gap between germline ends came to 17 bases. This CDR3 has 15 residues. CDR1 SGHTS and CDR2 YDEGEE come from the germline V gene. The CDR3 here is CASSFRDSWAYEQFF. DNA of the CDR3: TGTGCCAGCAGCTTCCGGGATTCATGGGCATATGAGCAGTTCTTC.

The V and J genes are TRBV7-8 and TRBJ2-1; D is ambiguous. This CDR3 region has 15 residues. V lost 4 bases and J 5 bases, leaving 15 bases between the germline ends. From germline, CDR1 is SGHVS and CDR2 FQNEAQ. Here the CDR3 reads CASSSYLLVDNEQFF. CDR3 DNA sequence: TGTGCCAGCAGCTCGTATCTATTGGTAGACAATGAGCAGTTCTTC.

CDR3 region: CASSLVAGARGEQFF. DNA of the CDR3: TGCGCCAGCAGCTTGGTGGCGGGAGCTCGAGGTGAGCAGTTCTTC. V is TRBV5-1 and J is TRBJ2-1; 7 bases align to TRBD2. V shed 0 bases, J shed 9 bases, and the junction held 9 bases outside the gene matches. Germline CDR1 SGHRS, CDR2 YFSETQ. The CDR3 has 15 residues.

This chain connects TRBV9 to TRBJ2-5, with 12 bases identical to TRBD1. Germline CDR1 and CDR2: SGDLS and YYNGEE. The CDR3 is 16 residues long. Trimming removed 2 bases from V and 5 bases from J; junction bases left unmatched: 7. The chain's CDR3 is CASSVEGTGGRETQYF. CDR3 DNA: TGTGCCAGCAGCGTCGAGGGGACAGGGGGCCGGGAGACCCAGTACTTC. Full variable domain (rest looked up from reference TRBV9 and TRBJ2-5): DSGVTQTPKHLITATGQRVTLRCSPRSGDLSVYWYQQSLDQGLQFLIQYYNGEERAKGNILERFSAQQFPDLHSELNLSSLELGDSALYFCASSVEGTGGRETQYFGPGTRLLVL.

The chain has TRBV10-3 and TRBJ2-5; D may be TRBD1 (8 bases). CDR1 ENHRY and CDR2 SYGVKD come from the germline V gene. CDR3 length: 14 amino acids. The V end was cut by 4 bases, the J end by 7 bases, with 16 bases between. This CDR3 is CAISGAGGGGTQYF. In DNA, the CDR3 is TGTGCCATCAGTGGGGCAGGGGGCGGGGGGACCCAGTACTTC.

Comments on this clone: At one boundary the junction diverges from the germline segment, which might be a read error. The chain combines TRBV7-7 with TRBJ2-3; 11 bases are a match to TRBD2. Germline-derived CDR1 and CDR2 are SSHAT and FNYEAQ (reference sequence). This CDR3 has 16 residues. The CDR3 is CASSLGLAGGTDTQYF. The CDR3 bases are TGTGCTAGCAGCTTAGGTCTAGCGGGAGGAACAGATACGCAGTATTTT.

The V gene is TRBV5-1, the J gene TRBJ1-1; 9 bases are a match to TRBD1. This CDR3 has 15 amino acids. CDR1 and CDR2 (germline): SGHRS, YFSETQ. Unmatched junction bases numbered 5, after V lost 3 bases and J lost 2 bases. CDR3 DNA sequence: TGCGCCAGCAGCTCGGGACAGGGCATAAACACTGAAGCTTTCTTT. Its translation is CASSSGQGINTEAFF.

The CDR3 DNA reads TGCAGTGCTAGTCCCCTTTCGGCTTTCTTT. It is translated as CSASPLSAFF. The J gene is TRBJ1-1, the V gene TRBV20-1; D uncertain. V was trimmed by 3 bases and J by 11 bases, leaving 10 bases between them. CDR3 size: 10 residues. Germline V gives CDR1 DFQATT, CDR2 SNEGSKA (reference sequence).